The present entry profiles one T cell receptor (beta chain) with its context. This sample is part of a study of blood T cell repertoires in COVID-19. As handled by the study authors: By means of reference gene primer amplification, nucleated cell counts were estimated. Sequencing was performed with immunoSEQ multiplex PCR; in TCRdb, only in-frame clones are kept and a portion is missing. D and trimming come from the DNA, and the V and J calls and clone size come from that table. The sample lists about 290,000 clones, 75% to 90% seen once, with 1.5% to 2% in the top ten. Germline V gene lookup returns CDR1 SGHDT and CDR2 YYEEEE. This CDR3 is built from 15 residues. With V trimmed by 4 bases and J by 1 base, 4 bases remained unmatched. This study enrolled people aged about 18 to 90 from about two dozen US geographic areas. Participant-reported clinical history was the basis for cohort assignment. Two negative PCRs, clearance, or symptom resolution were required of recovered Cohort 3 donors.

The sample comprised PBMCs or T cells enriched from blood (not recorded which). The gene calls are TRBV5-6 and TRBJ2-5; 10 bases fit TRBD2. The source of this sequence is a woman between 40 and 55 years old who had recovered from COVID-19. CDR3 DNA sequence: TGTGCCAGCAGCCGGGGACTAGCGCTCCAAGAGACCCAGTACTTC. Protein: CASSRGLALQETQYF.